This T cell receptor (beta chain) was profiled in a study of T cells after yellow fever vaccination. Study-level information: When fractions had low cell numbers, they were prepared with SMART-Seq v4 Ultra Low Input. Study-level findings and limits: Weaker overall, the secondary response nonetheless peaked faster (day 5 versus 15). Repertoires obtained by FACS sorting could include abundant clonotypes that entered as contaminants from the bulk population.

For this clonotype: The antigen is undetermined.

Making TCR cDNA involved 5'RACE template switching, which added UMIs and a universal primer site. TCRdb fed the 5' RACE reads into MiXCR, producing one record per CDR3 protein. Among about 220,000 distinct CDR3 sequences, 3% to 4% were seen once, and the ten largest hold around 3%. V lost 2 bases to trimming and J lost 4 bases; unmatched junction nucleotides: 6. CDR3 length equals 16 residues. The sequence was collected from a man aged 18 to 29 who received the YFV17D yellow fever vaccine. The V call is TRBV12-3 or TRBV12-4, the J call TRBJ1-3, with 9 bases fitting TRBD1. The specimen was CD4+ T cells sorted from PBMCs, collected 10 days after the yellow fever booster vaccination. In DNA form, the CDR3 reads TGTGCCAGCAGTTTAAGGGGGACAGGGACCGGAAACACCATATATTTT. The encoded protein is CASSLRGTGTGNTIYF.